This section outlines one T cell receptor beta chain sequence together with its context. The target antigen is unknown. This sample stems from a study of cytomegalovirus exposure and HLA in healthy donors. The study's findings and limits: Analysis was carried out at a later point, and it linked a missense DCLRE1C variant to TCR beta V- and J-gene trimming. Later on, an analysis showed TCR association rates differing by HLA locus, with DRB1 the most and HLA-C the fewest.

PCR primers comprised 60 Vbeta and 13 Jbeta primers. Method: immunoSEQ multiplex PCR; TCRdb's copy keeps in-frame clones and lacks some. Seen here are 100,000 to 120,000 clones, around 83% observed once, and the top ten hold about 3.2%. Germline V gene sequence: CDR1 ENHRY, CDR2 SYGVKD. Trimming removed 5 bases at V and 2 bases at J, with 19 bases between. This CDR3 is 16 amino acids long. The TCR sequence derives from a woman in her sixties in good health and CMV-seropositive. Sequenced: PBMCs. The chain links TRBV10-3 to TRBJ2-7, with D perhaps matching TRBD1 (6 bases). The CDR3 DNA sequence: TGTGCCATCAGTCAAAATACAGGGTCGCGCACCTACGAGCAGTACTTC. Protein sequence: CAISQNTGSRTYEQYF.